The 27 T cell receptor beta chains below were found in one sample sequenced in a study of shared clonotypes between healthy human individuals (dated by TCRdb to 2020 to 2022). The protocol used for the library was the immunoSEQ multiplex PCR assay. Imported from immuneACCESS, the table was reduced by TCRdb to in-frame sequences with V and J called. These copies leave out some clones; in studies compared against another copy, an unresolved V gene accounts for under half, and the cause of the remainder is not known. A total of about 1.5 million clones appear in this sample, around 98% of them only once. Roughly 0.45% of the sample is held by the ten biggest clonotypes. Sequenced: naive CD4+ T cells sorted from blood. This sample's cell subset or site label indicates: CD45RA+ positively selected. These TCRs come from a man aged 30 to 39 in good health.

This rearrangement joins TRBV7-3 to TRBJ2-1, with TRBD2 identical over 11 bases. The germline V gene has CDR1 SGHTA and CDR2 FQGTGA. The CDR3 covers 14 residues. V lost 5 bases, J lost 14 bases, and 11 bases stayed unmatched. The CDR3 DNA reads as TGTGCCAGCAGCCTCGACGTGACTAGCGGGACCGAGTTCTTC. Its protein product is CASSLDVTSGTEFF.

This clone was counted a few times. The chain joins TRBV6-5 to TRBJ2-3; maybe TRBD2 (6 bases). Germline-derived CDR1 and CDR2 are MNHEY and SVGAGI. Trimming removed 4 bases from V and 2 bases from J, with 7 bases in between. This CDR3 region has 13 residues. The CDR3 nucleotides are TGTGCCAGCAGTTCGGGAGACACAGATACGCAGTATTTT. It is translated as CASSSGDTDTQYF.

The chain uses TRBV29-1 and TRBJ2-5, with 7 nucleotides matching TRBD1. This CDR3 has 12 residues. Germline lookup yields CDR1 SQVTM and CDR2 ANQGSEA. V lost 7 bases to trimming and J lost 5 bases; unmatched junction nucleotides: 7. CDR3 loop: CSGMTGTETQYF. CDR3 coding DNA: TGCAGCGGGATGACAGGGACCGAGACCCAGTACTTC.

The V gene is TRBV27, the J gene TRBJ1-1; D may be TRBD1 (5 bases). This CDR3 spans 15 amino acids. Germline CDR1 MNHEY, CDR2 SMNVEV (reference sequence). The V and J ends lost 2 bases and 0 bases respectively, with 10 bases between them. The CDR3 DNA reads as TGTGCCAGCAGTTTACTCGACAGCCTGAACACTGAAGCTTTCTTT. It codes for CASSLLDSLNTEAFF.

V is TRBV4-3 and J is TRBJ2-3, with D possibly being TRBD1 (6 bases). The length of the CDR3 is 15 residues. Germline values: CDR1 LGHNA, CDR2 YSLEER. V lost 0 bases and J 0 bases, leaving 7 bases between the germline ends. For the CDR3, the DNA is TGCGCCAGCAGCCAAGAGGGGGCTAGCACAGATACGCAGTATTTT. It codes for CASSQEGASTDTQYF.

The genes are TRBV28 and TRBJ1-5, with D uncertain. The CDR3 has 14 residues. V lost 6 bases, J lost 1 base, and 10 bases lay in between. Germline CDR1 reads MDHEN; CDR2 reads SYDVKM. The CDR3 reads CASSPTMSNQPQHF. The CDR3 DNA sequence: TGTGCCAGCAGCCCGACAATGAGCAATCAGCCCCAGCATTTT. Drawing the rest from reference TRBV28 and TRBJ1-5, the complete variable domain is DVKVTQSSRYLVKRTGEKVFLECVQDMDHENMFWYRQDPGLGLRLIYFSYDVKMKEKGDIPEGYSVSREKKERFSLILESASTNQTSMYLCASSPTMSNQPQHFGDGTRLSIL.

The chain is built from TRBV7-9 and TRBJ2-2; 7 bases match TRBD1. Trimming removed 7 bases from V and 4 bases from J; junction bases left unmatched: 9. CDR3 length equals 15 residues. Per germline, CDR1 SEHNR and CDR2 FQNEAQ (reference sequence). CDR3 residues: CASTRQGATTGELFF. Written as DNA, the CDR3 is TGTGCCAGCACGAGACAGGGAGCGACCACCGGGGAGCTGTTTTTT.

The chain has TRBV28 and TRBJ2-7; 12 nucleotides line up with TRBD1. Germline CDR1 is MDHEN and CDR2 is SYDVKM. The trim removed 3 bases at V and 4 bases at J, leaving 7 bases unmatched. CDR3 length equals 16 residues. This chain's CDR3 is CASSLSGTGGVYEQYF. The CDR3 nucleotides are TGTGCCAGCAGTTTGTCCGGGACAGGGGGCGTATACGAGCAGTACTTC.

The V and J genes are TRBV10-3 and TRBJ2-1, with 8 nucleotides matching TRBD2. Germline V lookup: CDR1 ENHRY, CDR2 SYGVKD. The CDR3 spans 16 residues. Trimming cost V 0 bases and J 1 base; bases outside gene matches: 2. In DNA form, the CDR3 reads TGTGCCATCAGTGAGTCAGCTAGCGGGTCCTACAATGAGCAGTTCTTC. It translates to CAISESASGSYNEQFF.

The CDR3 sequence: CASSLPTPGQPQETQYF. The DNA for the CDR3 is TGTGCCAGCAGTTTACCGACACCGGGACAGCCCCAAGAGACCCAGTACTTC. V is TRBV28 and J is TRBJ2-5; 7 bases agree with TRBD1. Germline trimming cut 2 bases from V and 1 base from J; bases unmatched to any gene: 10. The germline gives CDR1 MDHEN, CDR2 SYDVKM. The CDR3 has 17 residues. Filled out from reference TRBV28 and TRBJ2-5, the complete variable domain reads DVKVTQSSRYLVKRTGEKVFLECVQDMDHENMFWYRQDPGLGLRLIYFSYDVKMKEKGDIPEGYSVSREKKERFSLILESASTNQTSMYLCASSLPTPGQPQETQYFGPGTRLLVL.

The chain recombines TRBV6-4 with TRBJ2-1; no definite D call. CDR3 length equals 13 residues. The V end was cut by 5 bases, the J end by 7 bases, with 12 bases between. In germline, CDR1 is MRHNA, CDR2 SNTAGT. CDR3 sequence (DNA): TGTGCCAGCAGTACTTTAGCAGGAAATGAGCAGTTCTTC. Amino acids: CASSTLAGNEQFF.

The chain employs TRBV5-1 and TRBJ2-1; D call uncertain. CDR3 length: 15 amino acids. Germline lookup yields CDR1 SGHRS and CDR2 YFSETQ. V lost 4 bases to trimming and J lost 5 bases, with 16 bases between them. Here the CDR3 reads CASSPTPQTNNEQFF. DNA of the CDR3: TGCGCCAGCAGCCCCACCCCCCAGACCAACAATGAGCAGTTCTTC.

V usage is TRBV28 and J usage is TRBJ1-5, with no clear D. Germline values: CDR1 MDHEN, CDR2 SYDVKM. The CDR3 runs to 14 residues. V shed 5 bases and J shed 0 bases, with 8 bases lying between them. The CDR3 region is CASSPIVSNQPQHF. CDR3 sequence (DNA): TGTGCCAGCAGTCCTATTGTTAGCAATCAGCCCCAGCATTTT.

The chain recombines TRBV11-2 with TRBJ2-2; possibly TRBD1 or TRBD2 for D (6 bases each). The CDR3 contains 16 residues. V dropped 5 bases and J dropped 4 bases, with 17 bases sitting between them. Germline loops: CDR1 SGHAT, CDR2 FQNNGV. In nucleotides, the CDR3 is TGTGCCAGCAGCGAGACAGTCGGGGGCAGCACCGGGGAGCTGTTTTTT. Encoded protein: CASSETVGGSTGELFF.

Worth noting for this clone: At the DNA level, this CDR3 is encoded by other sequences in the same sample as well. The genes are TRBV28 and TRBJ2-7; the match to TRBD2 covers 7 bases. The CDR3 is 14 residues long. Trimming removed 4 bases from V and 1 base from J; junction bases left unmatched: 4. The germline CDR1 and CDR2 sequences are MDHEN and SYDVKM. CDR3 loop: CASSSPGGSYEQYF. The CDR3, as DNA: TGTGCCAGCAGTTCTCCGGGAGGTTCCTACGAGCAGTACTTC.

The chain employs TRBV5-5 and TRBJ1-4, with unresolved D. V gave up 6 bases and J gave up 0 bases, with 6 bases separating them. CDR3 length equals 13 residues. The germline gives CDR1 SGHKS, CDR2 YYEKEE (reference sequence). In DNA form, the CDR3 reads TGTGCCAGCACTAAAACAACTAATGAAAAACTGTTTTTT. This sequence encodes CASTKTTNEKLFF.

The chain links TRBV7-9 to TRBJ2-2; 7 bases align to TRBD1. With V trimmed by 6 bases and J by 6 bases, 10 bases remained unmatched. This CDR3 is built from 15 residues. Germline CDR1 reads SEHNR; CDR2 reads FQNEAQ (reference sequence). CDR3 DNA: TGTGCCAGCAGACCCGGACAGGCAAGGTCCGGGGAGCTGTTTTTT. Encoded protein: CASRPGQARSGELFF. Full variable domain (missing parts from reference TRBV7-9 and TRBJ2-2): DTGVSQNPRHKITKRGQNVTFRCDPISEHNRLYWYRQTLGQGPEFLTYFQNEAQLEKSRLLSDRFSAERPKGSFSTLEIQRTEQGDSAMYLCASRPGQARSGELFFGEGSRLTVL.

The chain carries TRBV4-3 and TRBJ2-2; a weak D match, TRBD1 (5 bases). Germline V gene sequence: CDR1 LGHNA, CDR2 YSLEER. This CDR3 is 16 amino acids long. V was pared by 2 bases and J by 5 bases, with 15 bases between. The CDR3 protein is CASSQRTGLQTGELFF. CDR3 in DNA: TGCGCCAGCAGCCAAAGAACAGGTTTGCAGACCGGGGAGCTGTTTTTT.

This clone was seen once. This rearrangement joins TRBV6-4 to TRBJ2-1; D is unclear. V lost 2 bases and J 4 bases, leaving 9 bases between the germline ends. CDR3 size: 14 residues. Germline CDR1 reads MRHNA; CDR2 reads SNTAGT. The CDR3 region is CASSDVAGYNEQFF. CDR3 sequence (DNA): TGTGCCAGCAGTGACGTAGCAGGTTACAATGAGCAGTTCTTC.

The rearrangement links TRBV10-2 to TRBJ2-6; 7 bases agree with TRBD1. The germline CDR1 and CDR2 sequences are WSHSY and SAAADI. Unmatched junction bases numbered 9, after V lost 3 bases and J lost 1 base. CDR3 length equals 18 residues. Written as DNA, the CDR3 is TGCGCCAGCAGTGATGTACAGGGGTCCCGGTCTGGGGCCAACGTCCTGACTTTC. Its translation is CASSDVQGSRSGANVLTF.

This chain joins TRBV27 and TRBJ2-1, with 7 bases identical to TRBD2. With 5 bases clipped from V and 2 bases from J, the junction kept 3 bases outside the gene matches. Germline V gene sequence: CDR1 MNHEY, CDR2 SMNVEV (reference sequence). The CDR3 is 14 amino acids. CDR3 sequence reads: CASSPSGPYNEQFF. CDR3 sequence (DNA): TGTGCCAGCAGTCCTAGCGGCCCCTACAATGAGCAGTTCTTC.

V usage is TRBV18 and J usage is TRBJ1-2, with D unclear. Germline CDR1 and CDR2: KGHSH and LQKENI. This CDR3 is built from 13 residues. Trimming removed 3 bases at V and 5 bases at J, with 10 bases between. CDR3 loop: CASSPLGLYGYTF. Written as DNA, the CDR3 is TGTGCCAGCTCACCGCTGGGCCTATATGGCTACACCTTC. Together with reference TRBV18 and TRBJ1-2, the CDR3 gives the full variable domain: NAGVMQNPRHLVRRRGQEARLRCSPMKGHSHVYWYRQLPEEGLKFMVYLQKENIIDESGMPKERFSAEFPKEGPSILRIQQVVRGDSAAYFCASSPLGLYGYTFGSGTRLTVV.

J is TRBJ1-1 and V is TRBV28; tentatively, D is TRBD1 (5 bases). CDR1 MDHEN and CDR2 SYDVKM come from the germline V gene. Trimming removed 5 bases at V and 5 bases at J, with 15 bases between. The CDR3 spans 14 residues. DNA of the CDR3: TGTGCCAGCAGTGTTCCTCGGGGGGGAACTGAAGCTTTCTTT. Its protein is CASSVPRGGTEAFF.

J is TRBJ2-5 and V is TRBV4-2, with 9 bases that match TRBD2. V lost 0 bases and J lost 5; bases outside the gene matches: 7. CDR3 length: 16 amino acids. Germline assignment: CDR1 LGHNA and CDR2 YNFKEQ. CDR3 DNA: TGTGCCAGCAGCCAAGAAGCCGCGGGAGGGCAGGAGACCCAGTACTTC. Encoded protein: CASSQEAAGGQETQYF.

The rearrangement links TRBV25-1 to TRBJ1-3; D might be TRBD1 (6 bases). Trimming took off 6 bases at V and 4 bases at J, with 16 bases between the two ends. The CDR3 length is 15 residues. Germline V gene sequence: CDR1 MGHDK, CDR2 SYGVNS. This CDR3 reads CASSLGGVRGNTIYF. CDR3 coding DNA: TGTGCCAGCAGCTTAGGGGGGGTGAGAGGAAACACCATATATTTT. The entire variable domain, with the rest obtained from reference TRBV25-1 and TRBJ1-3, is as follows: EADIYQTPRYLVIGTGKKITLECSQTMGHDKMYWYQQDPGMELHLIHYSYGVNSTEKGDLSSESTVSRIRTEHFPLTLESARPSHTSQYLCASSLGGVRGNTIYFGEGSWLTVV.

As concerns this clone: This specimen includes other DNA sequences encoding the same CDR3. The V and J genes are TRBV9 and TRBJ2-7; D may correspond to TRBD1 or TRBD2 (5 bases each). V shed 0 bases and J shed 2 bases, with 12 bases lying between them. In germline, CDR1 is SGDLS, CDR2 YYNGEE. The CDR3 sequence is 15 residues long. As DNA, the CDR3 is TGTGCCAGCAGCGTAGGGGACCGGTTCCCCTACGAGCAGTACTTC. This translates into CASSVGDRFPYEQYF.

The rearrangement links TRBV7-9 to TRBJ2-2; D might be TRBD1 (6 bases). Trimming took off 6 bases at V and 5 bases at J, with 13 bases between the two ends. From germline, CDR1 is SEHNR and CDR2 FQNEAQ (reference sequence). CDR3 length: 14 amino acids. CDR3 amino acids: CASRHPGQTGELFF. DNA of the CDR3: TGTGCCAGCAGGCACCCGGGACAAACCGGGGAGCTGTTTTTT.